One T cell receptor beta chain is described in this entry. Antigen unknown. This sample was taken from a study of a mutant IDH1 vaccine in newly diagnosed glioma. Study-wide context: Vaccines began 4-6 weeks after radiotherapy alone, or with temozolomide cycles.

Study-wide results and limits: Vaccine-induced immune responses were detected in roughly 92% of patients. The authors found pseudoprogression apparently unrelated to changes in top peripheral T cell clonotypes.

Time point described: week 35, safety follow-up. Each dose delivered 300 ug of mutant IDH1 20-mer peptide subcutaneously with imiquimod. From germline, CDR1 is SGHNT and CDR2 YYREEE (reference sequence). V trimming: 2 bases; J trimming: 3 bases; junction bases outside the gene matches: 3. This CDR3 has 14 amino acids. Profiled with immunoSEQ multiplex PCR; TCRdb holds only in-frame clones, not every one. The sample carries about 56,000 clones, less than 90% recorded once. The chain combines TRBV5-4 with TRBJ2-7, with 9 bases fitting TRBD2. Sequencing used PBMCs, obtained from a glioma patient whose treatment included an IDH1 peptide vaccine. This receptor was identified in a man aged 35-49 years with glioma. The DNA for the CDR3 is TGTGCCAGCAGCTTCGCGGGGGGGCACTACGAGCAGTACTTC. Translated, it gives CASSFAGGHYEQYF.